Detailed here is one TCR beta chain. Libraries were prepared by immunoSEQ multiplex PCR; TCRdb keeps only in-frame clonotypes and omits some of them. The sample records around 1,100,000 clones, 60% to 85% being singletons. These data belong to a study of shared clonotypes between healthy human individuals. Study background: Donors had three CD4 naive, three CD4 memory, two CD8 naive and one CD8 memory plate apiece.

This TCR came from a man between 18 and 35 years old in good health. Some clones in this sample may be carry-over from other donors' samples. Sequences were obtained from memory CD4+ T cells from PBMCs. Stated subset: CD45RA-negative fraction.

This CDR3 is CASSPPRGSYYGYTF. For the CDR3, the DNA is TGTGCCAGCAGCCCCCCTAGAGGGAGCTACTATGGCTACACCTTC. The V gene is TRBV6-5, the J gene TRBJ1-2; D is ambiguous. The V and J ends lost 6 bases and 3 bases respectively, with 17 bases between them. The germline V gene encodes CDR1 MNHEY and CDR2 SVGAGI. This CDR3 comprises 15 residues.